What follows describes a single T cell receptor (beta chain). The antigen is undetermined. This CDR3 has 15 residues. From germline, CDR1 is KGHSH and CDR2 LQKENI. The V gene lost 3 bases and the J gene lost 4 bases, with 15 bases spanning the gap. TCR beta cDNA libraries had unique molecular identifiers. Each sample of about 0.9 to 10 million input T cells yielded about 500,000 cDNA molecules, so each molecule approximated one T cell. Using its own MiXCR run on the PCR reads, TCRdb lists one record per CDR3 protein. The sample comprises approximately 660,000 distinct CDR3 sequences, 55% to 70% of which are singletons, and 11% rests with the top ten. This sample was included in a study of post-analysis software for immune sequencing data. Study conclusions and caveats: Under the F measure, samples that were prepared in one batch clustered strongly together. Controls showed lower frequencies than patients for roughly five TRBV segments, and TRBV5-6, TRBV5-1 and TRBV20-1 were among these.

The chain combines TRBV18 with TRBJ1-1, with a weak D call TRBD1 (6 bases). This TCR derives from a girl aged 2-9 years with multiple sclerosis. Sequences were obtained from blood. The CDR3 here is CASSPGGGGSTEAFF. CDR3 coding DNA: TGTGCCAGCTCACCCGGTGGAGGGGGTAGCACTGAAGCTTTCTTT. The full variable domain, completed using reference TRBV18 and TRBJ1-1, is NAGVMQNPRHLVRRRGQEARLRCSPMKGHSHVYWYRQLPEEGLKFMVYLQKENIIDESGMPKERFSAEFPKEGPSILRIQQVVRGDSAAYFCASSPGGGGSTEAFFGQGTRLTVV.